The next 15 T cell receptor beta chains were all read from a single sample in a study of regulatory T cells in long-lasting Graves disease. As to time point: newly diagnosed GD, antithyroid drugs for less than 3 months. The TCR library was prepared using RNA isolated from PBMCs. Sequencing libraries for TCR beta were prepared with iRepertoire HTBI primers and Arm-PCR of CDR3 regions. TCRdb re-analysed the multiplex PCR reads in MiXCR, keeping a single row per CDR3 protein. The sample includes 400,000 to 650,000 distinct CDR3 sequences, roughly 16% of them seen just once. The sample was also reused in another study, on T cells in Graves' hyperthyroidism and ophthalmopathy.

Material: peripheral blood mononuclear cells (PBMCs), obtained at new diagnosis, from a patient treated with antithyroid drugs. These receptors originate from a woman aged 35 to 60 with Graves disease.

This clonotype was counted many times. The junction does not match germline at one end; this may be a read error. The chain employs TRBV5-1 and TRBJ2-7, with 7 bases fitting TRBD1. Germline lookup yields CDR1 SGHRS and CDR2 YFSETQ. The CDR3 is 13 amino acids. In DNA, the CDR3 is TGTGCCAGCAGCTCAGGGACAGTCTACGAGCAGTACTTC. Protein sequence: CASSSGTVYEQYF. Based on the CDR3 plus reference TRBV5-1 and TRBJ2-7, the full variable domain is KAGVTQTPRYLIKTRGQQVTLSCSPISGHRSVSWYQQTPGQGLQFLFEYFSETQRNKGNFPGRFSGRQFSNSRSEMNVSTLELGDSALYLCASSSGTVYEQYFGPGTRLTVT.

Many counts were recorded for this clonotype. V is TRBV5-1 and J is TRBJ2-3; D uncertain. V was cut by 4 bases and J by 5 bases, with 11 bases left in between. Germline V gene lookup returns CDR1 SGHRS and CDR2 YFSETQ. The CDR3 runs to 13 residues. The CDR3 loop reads CASSQGWGDTQYF. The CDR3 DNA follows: TGCGCCAGCAGCCAAGGGTGGGGAGATACGCAGTATTTT.

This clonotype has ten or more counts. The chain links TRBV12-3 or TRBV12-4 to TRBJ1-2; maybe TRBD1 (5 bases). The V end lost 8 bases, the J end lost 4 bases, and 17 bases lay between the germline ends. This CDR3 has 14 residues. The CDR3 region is CASRKDTGSYGYTF. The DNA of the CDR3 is TGTGCCAGCCGTAAGGATACAGGATCCTATGGCTACACCTTC.

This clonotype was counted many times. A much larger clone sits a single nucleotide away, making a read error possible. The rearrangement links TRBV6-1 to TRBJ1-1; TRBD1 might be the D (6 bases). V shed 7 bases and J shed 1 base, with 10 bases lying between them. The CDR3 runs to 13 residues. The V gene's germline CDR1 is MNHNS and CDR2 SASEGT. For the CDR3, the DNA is TGTGCCAGCAACCCGGACAGGAACACTGAAGCTTTCTTT. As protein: CASNPDRNTEAFF.

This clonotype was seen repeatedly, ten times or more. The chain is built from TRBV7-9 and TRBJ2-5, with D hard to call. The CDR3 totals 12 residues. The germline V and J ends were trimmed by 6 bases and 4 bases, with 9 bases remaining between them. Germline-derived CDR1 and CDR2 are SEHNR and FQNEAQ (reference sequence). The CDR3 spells CASSQTIETQYF. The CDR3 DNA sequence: TGTGCCAGCAGTCAGACGATAGAGACCCAGTACTTC.

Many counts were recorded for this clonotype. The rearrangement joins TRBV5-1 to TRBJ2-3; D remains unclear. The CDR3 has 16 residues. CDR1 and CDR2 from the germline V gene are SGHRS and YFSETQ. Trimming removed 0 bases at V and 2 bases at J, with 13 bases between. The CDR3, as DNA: TGCGCCAGCAGCTTGGGGGGTCCCAAGAACACAGATACGCAGTATTTT. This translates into CASSLGGPKNTDTQYF.

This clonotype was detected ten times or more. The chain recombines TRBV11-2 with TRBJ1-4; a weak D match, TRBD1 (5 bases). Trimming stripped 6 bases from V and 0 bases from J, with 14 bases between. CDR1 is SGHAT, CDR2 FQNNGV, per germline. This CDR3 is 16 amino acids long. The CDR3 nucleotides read TGTGCCAGCAGTCGCATTTTAGGGGCAACTAATGAAAAACTGTTTTTT. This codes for CASSRILGATNEKLFF.

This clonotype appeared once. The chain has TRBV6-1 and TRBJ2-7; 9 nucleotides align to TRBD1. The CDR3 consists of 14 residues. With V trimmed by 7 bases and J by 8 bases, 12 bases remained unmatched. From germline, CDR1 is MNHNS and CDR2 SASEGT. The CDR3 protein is CASNPFRDRDKQYF. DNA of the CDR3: TGTGCCAGCAATCCCTTCCGGGACAGGGACAAGCAGTACTTC.

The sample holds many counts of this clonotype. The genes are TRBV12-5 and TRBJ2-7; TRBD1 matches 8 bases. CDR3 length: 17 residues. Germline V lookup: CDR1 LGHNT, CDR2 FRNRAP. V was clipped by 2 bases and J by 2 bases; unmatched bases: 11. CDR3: CASGLFPPDRETYEQYF. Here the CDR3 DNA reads TGTGCTAGTGGTTTGTTCCCCCCGGACAGGGAGACCTACGAGCAGTACTTC.

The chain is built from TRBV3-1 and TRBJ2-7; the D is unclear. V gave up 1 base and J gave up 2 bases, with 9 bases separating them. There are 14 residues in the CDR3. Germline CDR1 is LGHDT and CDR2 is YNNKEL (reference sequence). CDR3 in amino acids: CASSQASGPYEQYF. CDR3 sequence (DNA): TGTGCCAGCAGCCAAGCGTCCGGGCCCTACGAGCAGTACTTC.

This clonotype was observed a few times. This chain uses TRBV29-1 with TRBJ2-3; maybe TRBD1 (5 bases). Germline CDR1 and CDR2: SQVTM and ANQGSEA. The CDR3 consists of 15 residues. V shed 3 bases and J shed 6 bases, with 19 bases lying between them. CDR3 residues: CSVDPTGPGRDTQYF. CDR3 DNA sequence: TGCAGCGTTGATCCCACAGGACCAGGCCGGGATACGCAGTATTTT.

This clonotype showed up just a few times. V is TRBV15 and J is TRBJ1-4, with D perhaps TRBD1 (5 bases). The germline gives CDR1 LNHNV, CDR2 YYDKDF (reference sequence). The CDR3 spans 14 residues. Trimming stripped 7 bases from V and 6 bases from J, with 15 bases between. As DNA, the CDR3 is TGTGCCACCACCCGTCTAGGGACGGATGAAAAACTGTTTTTT. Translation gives CATTRLGTDEKLFF.

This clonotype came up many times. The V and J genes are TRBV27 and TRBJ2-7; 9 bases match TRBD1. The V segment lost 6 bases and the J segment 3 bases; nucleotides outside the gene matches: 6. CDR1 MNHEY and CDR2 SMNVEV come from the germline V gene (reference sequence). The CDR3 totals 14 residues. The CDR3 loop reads CASSPGQGNYEQYF. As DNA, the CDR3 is TGTGCCAGCAGCCCCGGACAGGGGAACTACGAGCAGTACTTC.

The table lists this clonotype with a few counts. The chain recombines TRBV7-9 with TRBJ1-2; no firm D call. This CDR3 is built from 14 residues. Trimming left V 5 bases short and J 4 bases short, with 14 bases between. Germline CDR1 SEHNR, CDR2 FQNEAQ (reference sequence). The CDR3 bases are TGTGCCAGCAGCCCCATGGCAGTTCGCTATGGCTACACCTTC. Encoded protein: CASSPMAVRYGYTF.

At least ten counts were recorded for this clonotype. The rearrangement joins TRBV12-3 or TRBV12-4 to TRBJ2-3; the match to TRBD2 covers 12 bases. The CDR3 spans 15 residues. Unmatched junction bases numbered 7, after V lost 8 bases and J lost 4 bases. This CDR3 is CASLAGGPLADTQYF. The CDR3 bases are TGTGCCAGCCTAGCGGGGGGGCCTTTGGCAGATACGCAGTATTTT.